Listed below are T cell receptor beta chains from one sample, sequenced in a study of blood T cell repertoires in COVID-19. The assay was immunoSEQ multiplex PCR, and TCRdb's table has in-frame clones only and misses some. In the table there are some 400,000 clones, 90% of which are singletons. The sample consisted of peripheral blood. Receptor source: a man between 18 and 35 years old with active or convalescent COVID-19. CDR3s include the opening cysteine and the closing phenylalanine or tryptophan. The D gene is left open where the match is weak. Clone sizes are given selectively: once, few, many, or a class where the clone is expanded.

j_call,d_call,clone_size,v_call,cdr3_aa,cdr3_nt
TRBJ2-6,NA,NA,TRBV7-7,CASSSDLPGANVLTF,TGTGCCAGCAGCTCCGACCTGCCTGGGGCCAACGTGCTGACTTTC
TRBJ1-5,NA,NA,TRBV5-1,CASSLVGGRPQPQHF,TGCGCCAGCAGCTTGGTCGGGGGGCGGCCTCAGCCCCAGCATTTT
TRBJ2-5,NA,NA,TRBV4-1,CASSQSSEGRTETQYF,TGCGCCAGCAGCCAATCCAGTGAAGGGAGGACTGAGACCCAGTACTTC
TRBJ1-2,NA,NA,TRBV6-4,CASSDSLSQKGYTF,TGTGCCAGCAGTGACTCGCTCTCTCAGAAGGGCTACACCTTC
TRBJ2-1,NA,NA,TRBV2,CASSELVRVMFF,TGTGCCAGCAGTGAATTGGTCAGGGTTATGTTCTTC
TRBJ2-5,NA,NA,TRBV27,CASSLTGPQETQYF,TGTGCCAGCAGTTTAACAGGGCCTCAAGAGACCCAGTACTTC
TRBJ2-3,NA,NA,TRBV19,CASKAGQSYTDTQYF,TGTGCCAGTAAGGCGGGTCAAAGTTACACAGATACGCAGTATTTT
TRBJ1-2,TRBD1,NA,TRBV19,CASSIGRDSPIAYGYTF,TGTGCCAGTAGTATAGGGAGGGACAGCCCTATAGCCTATGGCTACACCTTC
TRBJ2-5,NA,NA,TRBV4-3,CASSQDLGQQETQYF,TGCGCCAGCAGCCAAGATCTCGGACAGCAAGAGACCCAGTACTTC
TRBJ2-2,NA,NA,TRBV9,CASSVASPGELFF,TGTGCCAGCAGCGTAGCTAGCCCCGGGGAGCTGTTTTTT
TRBJ1-1,NA,NA,TRBV29-1,CSVVSPASTEAFF,TGCAGCGTAGTATCCCCTGCCAGCACTGAAGCTTTCTTT
TRBJ2-3,NA,NA,TRBV7-9,CASSPGLTDTQYF,TGTGCCAGCAGCCCAGGACTAACAGATACGCAGTATTTT
TRBJ1-6,TRBD1,NA,TRBV6-5,CASSYGTDTYNSPLHF,TGTGCCAGCAGTTACGGGACAGACACCTATAATTCACCCCTCCACTTT
TRBJ2-7,TRBD1,NA,TRBV29-1,CSVTPGTGRYEQYF,TGCAGCGTCACTCCCGGGACAGGGCGATACGAGCAGTACTTC
TRBJ1-6,NA,NA,TRBV21-1,CASSQPLRGQVEAPLHF,TGTGCCAGCAGCCAACCTCTAAGGGGCCAGGTCGAGGCACCCCTCCACTTT
TRBJ2-7,NA,NA,TRBV24-1,CATSDSRTTRYEQYF,TGTGCCACCAGTGATTCCAGGACTACTCGCTACGAGCAGTACTTC
TRBJ2-7,NA,NA,TRBV11-1,CASSPPGAAGSYEQYF,TGTGCCAGCAGCCCCCCGGGCGCAGCGGGCTCCTACGAGCAGTACTTC
TRBJ2-3,TRBD2,once,TRBV12-5,CASGSTSASTDTQYF,TGTGCTAGTGGCTCGACTAGCGCAAGCACAGATACGCAGTATTTT
TRBJ2-1,TRBD2,once,TRBV7-9,CASSPHLAGGPRKSEQFF,TGTGCCAGCAGCCCCCACTTAGCGGGAGGGCCAAGGAAAAGTGAGCAGTTCTTC
TRBJ2-3,NA,NA,TRBV6-5,CATYPGGARSDTQYF,TGTGCCACCTACCCTGGAGGGGCCCGTTCAGATACGCAGTATTTT
TRBJ2-7,NA,NA,TRBV27,CASSLNRDSTYEQYF,TGTGCCAGCAGTTTAAACCGGGATTCAACCTACGAGCAGTACTTC
TRBJ1-2,NA,few,TRBV7-9,CASSYEAIRGYTF,TGTGCCAGCAGCTACGAAGCGATCCGTGGCTACACCTTC
TRBJ1-5,NA,NA,TRBV14,CASSARGHNQPQHF,TGTGCCAGCAGCGCCCGGGGACACAATCAGCCCCAGCATTTT
TRBJ2-5,TRBD2,NA,TRBV6-2/TRBV6-3,CASSYSGLAGGPQETQYF,TGTGCCAGCAGTTACTCCGGACTAGCGGGGGGGCCCCAAGAGACCCAGTACTTC
TRBJ1-2,NA,NA,TRBV9,CASSVQGRDNYGYTF,TGTGCCAGCAGCGTACAGGGGCGAGATAACTATGGCTACACCTTC
TRBJ1-6,NA,NA,TRBV4-3,CASSQAPPGGRSPLHF,TGCGCCAGCAGCCAAGCCCCCCCCGGGGGGAGATCACCCCTCCACTTT
TRBJ1-4,NA,NA,TRBV18,CASHQAEKLFF,TGTGCCAGCCATCAGGCCGAAAAACTGTTTTTT
TRBJ2-3,NA,NA,TRBV28,CASSRTSSTDTQYF,TGTGCCAGCAGCCGTACTTCTAGCACAGATACGCAGTATTTT
TRBJ2-3,NA,NA,TRBV19,CASTLGQGYLDTQYF,TGTGCCAGTACCCTAGGGCAGGGCTACCTCGATACGCAGTATTTT
TRBJ1-5,NA,NA,TRBV4-3,CASSPTKPGSNQPQHF,TGCGCCAGCAGCCCCACAAAGCCGGGTAGCAATCAGCCCCAGCATTTT
TRBJ1-1,NA,many,TRBV11-3,CASSLSLNTEAFF,TGTGCCAGCAGCTTAAGCCTGAACACTGAAGCTTTCTTT
TRBJ2-1,NA,NA,TRBV18,CASSPPASLTYNEQFF,TGTGCCAGCTCACCACCAGCTAGCTTGACCTACAATGAGCAGTTCTTC
TRBJ2-7,TRBD1,NA,TRBV5-5,CASSLGQDPYEQYF,TGTGCCAGCAGCTTAGGACAGGACCCCTACGAGCAGTACTTC
TRBJ1-4,TRBD1,NA,TRBV18,CASSPAGTDIKLFF,TGTGCCAGCTCACCAGCCGGGACAGATATAAAACTGTTTTTT
TRBJ1-1,NA,NA,TRBV7-3,CASSSGQHTEAFF,TGTGCCAGCAGCTCTGGACAGCACACTGAAGCTTTCTTT
TRBJ1-1,TRBD1,NA,TRBV6-4,CASSASPGTGKKNTEAFF,TGTGCCAGCAGTGCCTCGCCCGGGACAGGCAAGAAAAACACTGAAGCTTTCTTT
TRBJ2-1,TRBD1,NA,TRBV7-8,CASSLVPRGSSYNEQFF,TGTGCCAGCAGCTTAGTCCCCAGGGGGAGCTCCTACAATGAGCAGTTCTTC
TRBJ1-1,NA,NA,TRBV7-9,CASSPEGRTEAFF,TGTGCCAGCAGCCCGGAGGGAAGGACTGAAGCTTTCTTT
TRBJ2-3,TRBD2,NA,TRBV19,CASKSTSGSGADTQYF,TGTGCCAGTAAATCGACTAGCGGGAGTGGGGCAGATACGCAGTATTTT
TRBJ2-3,TRBD2,once,TRBV27,CASRIAGGPHTQYF,TGTGCCAGCAGGATAGCGGGAGGGCCCCATACGCAGTATTTT
TRBJ2-3,TRBD1,NA,TRBV5-6,CASSSFDRVARTDTQYF,TGTGCCAGCAGCTCTTTTGACAGGGTGGCGCGCACAGATACGCAGTATTTT
TRBJ1-1,TRBD1,NA,TRBV15,CATSRADRGNTEAFF,TGTGCCACCAGCAGAGCAGACAGGGGGAACACTGAAGCTTTCTTT
TRBJ1-5,TRBD1,NA,TRBV5-8,CASSRDRGRSNQPQHF,TGTGCCAGCAGCCGGGACAGGGGTCGAAGCAATCAGCCCCAGCATTTT
TRBJ2-7,TRBD2,NA,TRBV7-2,CASSPGASGGPSYEQYF,TGTGCCAGCAGCCCAGGGGCTAGCGGGGGCCCCTCCTACGAGCAGTACTTC
TRBJ1-2,NA,NA,TRBV6-6,CASSFGQSGYTF,TGTGCCAGCAGCTTTGGACAGTCTGGCTACACCTTC